This TCR beta chain was recorded in a study of control samples from healthy donors and cancer patients. This clone was recorded only once. Germline V gene data show CDR1 as MDHEN and CDR2 as SYDVKM. The CDR3 has 12 residues. V gave up 2 bases and J gave up 5 bases, with 6 bases separating them. The repertoire was sequenced with immunoSEQ multiplex PCR; TCRdb's copy has only in-frame clones and lacks some. This sample carries 65,000 to 75,000 clones, over 75% of them seen once, and the ten largest clones take 3.5% to 4%. The sequencing sample was made of blood. The genes are TRBV28 and TRBJ1-2; the D is unclear. This TCR derives from a woman aged 45-65 years in good health. The DNA of the CDR3 is TGTGCCAGCAGTTTACCTTCGTATGGCTACACCTTC. Amino acids: CASSLPSYGYTF.